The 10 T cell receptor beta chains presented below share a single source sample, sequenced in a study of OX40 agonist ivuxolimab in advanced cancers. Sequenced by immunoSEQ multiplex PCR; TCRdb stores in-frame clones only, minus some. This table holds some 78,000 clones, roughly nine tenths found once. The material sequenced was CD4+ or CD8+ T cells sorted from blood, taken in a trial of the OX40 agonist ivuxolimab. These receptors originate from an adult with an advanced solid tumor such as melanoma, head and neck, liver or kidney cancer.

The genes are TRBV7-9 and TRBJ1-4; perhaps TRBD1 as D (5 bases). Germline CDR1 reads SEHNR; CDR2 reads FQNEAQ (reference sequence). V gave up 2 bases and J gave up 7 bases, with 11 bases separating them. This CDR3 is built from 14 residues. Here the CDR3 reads CASSLLSGSEKLFF. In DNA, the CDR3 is TGTGCCAGCAGCTTACTGTCAGGGAGTGAAAAACTGTTTTTT.

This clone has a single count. DNA for the CDR3: TGCAGCTTCCGAACCGGGACAGGGGTGAGAGAGCAGTACTTC. It translates to CSFRTGTGVREQYF. The V call is TRBV29-1, the J call TRBJ2-7, with 10 nucleotides matching TRBD1. The CDR3 loop spans 14 amino acids. The V gene's germline CDR1 is SQVTM and CDR2 ANQGSEA. V lost 8 bases and J lost 7; bases outside the gene matches: 14.

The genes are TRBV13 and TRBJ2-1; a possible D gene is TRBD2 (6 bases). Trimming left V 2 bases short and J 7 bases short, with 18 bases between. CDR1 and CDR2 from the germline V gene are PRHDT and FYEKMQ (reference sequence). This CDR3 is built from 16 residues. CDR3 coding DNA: TGTGCCAGCAGCTTACCCCCCCGGGGGAAAGGGAATGAGCAGTTCTTC. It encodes CASSLPPRGKGNEQFF.

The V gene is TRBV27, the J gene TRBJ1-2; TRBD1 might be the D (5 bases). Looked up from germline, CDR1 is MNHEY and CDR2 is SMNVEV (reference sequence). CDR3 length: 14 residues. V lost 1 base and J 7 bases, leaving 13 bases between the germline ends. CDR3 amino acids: CASSLWEGSGGYTF. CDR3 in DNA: TGTGCCAGCAGTTTATGGGAGGGGTCGGGTGGCTACACCTTC.

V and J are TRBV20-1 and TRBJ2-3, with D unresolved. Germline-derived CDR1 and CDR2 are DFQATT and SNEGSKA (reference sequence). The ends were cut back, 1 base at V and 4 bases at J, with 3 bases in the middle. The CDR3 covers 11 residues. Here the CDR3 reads CSARVSDTQYF. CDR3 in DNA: TGCAGTGCTAGAGTTTCAGATACGCAGTATTTT.

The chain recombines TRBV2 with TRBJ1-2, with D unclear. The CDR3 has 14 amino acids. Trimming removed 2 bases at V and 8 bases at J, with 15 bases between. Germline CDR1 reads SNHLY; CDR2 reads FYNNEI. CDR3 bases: TGTGCCAGCAGTGAAACGAGGACGACGAGGGGCTACACCTTC. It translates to CASSETRTTRGYTF.

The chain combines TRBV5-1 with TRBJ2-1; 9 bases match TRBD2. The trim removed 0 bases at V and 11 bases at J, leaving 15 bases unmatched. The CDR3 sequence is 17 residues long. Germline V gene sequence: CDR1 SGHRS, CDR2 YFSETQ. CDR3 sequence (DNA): TGCGCCAGCAGCTTGGAAGCGGGGGGACCCGCTACAATGAAGCAGTTCTTC. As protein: CASSLEAGGPATMKQFF.

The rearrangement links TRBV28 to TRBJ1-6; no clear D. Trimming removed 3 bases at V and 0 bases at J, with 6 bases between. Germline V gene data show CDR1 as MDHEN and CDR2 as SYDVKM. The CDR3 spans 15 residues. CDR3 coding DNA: TGTGCCAGCAGTTTCGCTAGCTCCTATAATTCACCCCTCCACTTT. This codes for CASSFASSYNSPLHF.

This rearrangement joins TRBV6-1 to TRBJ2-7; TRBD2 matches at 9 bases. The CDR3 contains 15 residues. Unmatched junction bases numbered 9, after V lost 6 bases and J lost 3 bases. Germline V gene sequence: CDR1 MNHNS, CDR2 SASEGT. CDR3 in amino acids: CASRLAGSHYYEQYF. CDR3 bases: TGTGCCAGCAGGCTAGCGGGGAGCCACTACTACGAGCAGTACTTC.

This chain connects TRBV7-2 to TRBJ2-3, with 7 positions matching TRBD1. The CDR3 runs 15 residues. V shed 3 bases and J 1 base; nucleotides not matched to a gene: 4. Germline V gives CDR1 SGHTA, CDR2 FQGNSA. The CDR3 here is CASSFSGTGTDTQYF. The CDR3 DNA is TGTGCCAGCAGCTTCTCCGGGACAGGCACAGATACGCAGTATTTT. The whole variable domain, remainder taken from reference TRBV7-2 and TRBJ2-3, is GAGVSQSPSNKVTEKGKDVELRCDPISGHTALYWYRQSLGQGLEFLIYFQGNSAPDKSGLPSDRFSAERTGGSVSTLTIQRTQQEDSAVYLCASSFSGTGTDTQYFGPGTRLTVL.